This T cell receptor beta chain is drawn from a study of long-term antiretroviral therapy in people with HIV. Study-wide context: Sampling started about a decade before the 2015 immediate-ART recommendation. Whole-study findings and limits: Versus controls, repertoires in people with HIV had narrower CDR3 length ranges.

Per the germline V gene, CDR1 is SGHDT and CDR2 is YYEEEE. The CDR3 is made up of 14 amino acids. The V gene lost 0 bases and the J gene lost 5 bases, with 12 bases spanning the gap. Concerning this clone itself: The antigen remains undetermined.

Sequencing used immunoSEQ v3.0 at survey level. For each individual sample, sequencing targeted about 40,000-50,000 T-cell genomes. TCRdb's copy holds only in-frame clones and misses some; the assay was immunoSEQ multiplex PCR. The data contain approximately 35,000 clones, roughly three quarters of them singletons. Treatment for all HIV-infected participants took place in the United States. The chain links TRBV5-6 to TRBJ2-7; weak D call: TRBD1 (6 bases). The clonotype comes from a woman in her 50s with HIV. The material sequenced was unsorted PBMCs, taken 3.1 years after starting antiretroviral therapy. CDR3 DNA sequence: TGTGCCAGCAGCTTGGCACAGGGTTACAACGAGCAGTACGTC. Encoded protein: CASSLAQGYNEQYV.